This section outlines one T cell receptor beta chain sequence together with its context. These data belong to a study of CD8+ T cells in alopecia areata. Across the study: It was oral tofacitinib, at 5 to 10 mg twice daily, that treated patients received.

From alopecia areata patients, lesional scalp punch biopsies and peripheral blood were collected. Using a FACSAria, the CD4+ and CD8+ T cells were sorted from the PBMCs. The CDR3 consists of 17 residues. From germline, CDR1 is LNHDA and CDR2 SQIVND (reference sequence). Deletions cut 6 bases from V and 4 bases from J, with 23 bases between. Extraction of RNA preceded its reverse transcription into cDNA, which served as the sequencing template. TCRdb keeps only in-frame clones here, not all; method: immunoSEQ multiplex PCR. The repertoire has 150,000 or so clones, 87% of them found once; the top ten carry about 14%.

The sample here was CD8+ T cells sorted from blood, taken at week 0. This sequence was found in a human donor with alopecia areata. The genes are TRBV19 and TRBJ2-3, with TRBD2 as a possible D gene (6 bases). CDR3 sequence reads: CASRTQDGTLESDTQYF. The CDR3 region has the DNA TGTGCCAGTAGAACTCAAGACGGGACTCTGGAGTCAGATACGCAGTATTTT. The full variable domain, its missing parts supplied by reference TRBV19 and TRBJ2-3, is DGGITQSPKYLFRKEGQNVTLSCEQNLNHDAMYWYRQDPGQGLRLIYYSQIVNDFQKGDIAEGYSVSREKKESFPLTVTSAQKNPTAFYLCASRTQDGTLESDTQYFGPGTRLTVL.